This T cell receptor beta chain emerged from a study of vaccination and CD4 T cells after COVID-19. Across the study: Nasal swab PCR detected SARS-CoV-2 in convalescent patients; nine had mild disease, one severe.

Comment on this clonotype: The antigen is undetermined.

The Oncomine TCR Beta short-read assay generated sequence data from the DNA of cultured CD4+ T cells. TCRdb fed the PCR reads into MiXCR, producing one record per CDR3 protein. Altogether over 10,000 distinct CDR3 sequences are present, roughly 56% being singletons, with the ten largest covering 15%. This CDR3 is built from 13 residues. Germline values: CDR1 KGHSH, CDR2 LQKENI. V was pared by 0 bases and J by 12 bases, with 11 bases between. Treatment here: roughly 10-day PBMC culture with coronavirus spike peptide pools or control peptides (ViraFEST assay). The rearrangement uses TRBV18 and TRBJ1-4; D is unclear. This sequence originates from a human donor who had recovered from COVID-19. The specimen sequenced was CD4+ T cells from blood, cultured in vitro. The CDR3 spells CASSPPSGRELFF. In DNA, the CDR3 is TGTGCCAGCTCACCACCTTCCGGGAGGGAACTGTTTTTT.